A selection of T cell receptor beta chains follows, all from one sample in a study of T cell changes during pregnancy in multiple sclerosis. The method was immunoSEQ multiplex PCR; TCRdb's version includes in-frame clones alone and lacks a portion of them. The data contain over 85,000 clones, approximately 90% of them seen just once; the ten biggest clones take up roughly 1.9%. The specimen was peripheral blood, collected in the first trimester of pregnancy. These receptors came from a female donor in good health, enrolled as a control in a pregnancy study. CDR3s include the opening cysteine and the closing phenylalanine or tryptophan. The D gene is left open where the match is weak. The size entry is marked missing in some rows and otherwise reads once, few, many or a size class.

CDR3 | DNA | D | size | J | V
CATDRGSSGNTIYF | TGTGCCACCGACAGGGGTAGCTCTGGAAACACCATATATTTT | TRBD1 | - | TRBJ1-3 | TRBV19
CASSTGTGVQPQHF | TGCGCCAGCAGCACTGGGACAGGTGTCCAGCCCCAGCATTTT | TRBD1 | - | TRBJ1-5 | TRBV5-1
CASSVPSGSGNTIYF | TGTGCCAGCAGCGTCCCATCAGGGTCCGGAAACACCATATATTTT | - | - | TRBJ1-3 | TRBV7-8
CASSQDWRGNEQFF | TGCGCCAGCAGCCAAGATTGGAGGGGCAATGAGCAGTTCTTC | - | - | TRBJ2-1 | TRBV4-3
CASSLGRGGANQPQHF | TGTGCCAGCAGTTTAGGGAGGGGGGGCGCCAATCAGCCCCAGCATTTT | - | - | TRBJ1-5 | TRBV28
CASSIDLETGSANEQYF | TGTGCCAGTAGTATAGATCTTGAAACAGGGAGTGCCAACGAGCAGTACTTC | - | - | TRBJ2-7 | TRBV19
CASSFGGARETQYF | TGCGCCAGCAGCTTTGGGGGGGCGCGGGAGACCCAGTACTTC | - | - | TRBJ2-5 | TRBV5-1
CASSRRDDYSPLHF | TGTGCCAGCAGCCGGCGGGACGATTATTCACCCCTCCACTTT | - | - | TRBJ1-6 | TRBV5-5
CASSPGREGSSYTF | TGTGCCAGCTCACCAGGCAGGGAAGGTTCGAGCTACACCTTC | - | once | TRBJ1-2 | TRBV18
CASSQGTGRLYGYTF | TGCGCCAGCAGCCAAGGGACAGGAAGACTCTATGGCTACACCTTC | TRBD1 | many | TRBJ1-2 | TRBV4-1
CASSSTDRGGEQYF | TGTGCCAGCAGCTCCACCGACAGGGGGGGCGAGCAGTACTTC | TRBD1 | - | TRBJ2-7 | TRBV7-8
CAISPTSGGTDTQYF | TGTGCCATCAGCCCGACTAGCGGGGGTACAGATACGCAGTATTTT | TRBD2 | - | TRBJ2-3 | TRBV10-3
CASSLPGGEKTQYF | TGCGCCAGCAGCTTGCCAGGGGGCGAAAAGACCCAGTACTTC | TRBD1 | - | TRBJ2-5 | TRBV5-1
CASSAGQYNQPQHF | TGTGCCAGCAGCGCTGGACAGTACAATCAGCCCCAGCATTTT | - | - | TRBJ1-5 | TRBV5-5
CASSSGQTFSGNTIYF | TGTGCCAGCAGCTCCGGACAGACTTTCTCTGGAAACACCATATATTTT | - | - | TRBJ1-3 | TRBV9
CASSSTEGAIYNEQFF | TGTGCCAGCAGCTCTACAGAGGGGGCAATTTACAATGAGCAGTTCTTC | TRBD1 | - | TRBJ2-1 | TRBV11-2
CAISEAGLQNIQYF | TGTGCCATCAGTGAGGCGGGACTCCAAAACATTCAGTACTTC | - | - | TRBJ2-4 | TRBV10-3
CASEGLLQETQYF | TGTGCCTCCGAGGGACTACTTCAAGAGACCCAGTACTTC | - | - | TRBJ2-5 | TRBV21-1
CASSLLPPGQGPAEQYF | TGTGCCAGCAGCTTGCTCCCCCCGGGACAGGGACCAGCCGAGCAGTACTTC | TRBD1 | - | TRBJ2-7 | TRBV7-3
CASSHRQTDTQYF | TGTGCCAGCAGCCACCGACAAACAGATACGCAGTATTTT | - | - | TRBJ2-3 | TRBV11-1
CASSPTGGLNTEAFF | TGTGCCAGCTCACCGACAGGGGGACTGAACACTGAAGCTTTCTTT | TRBD1 | - | TRBJ1-1 | TRBV18
CASRPGQGSPSNQPQHF | TGTGCCAGCCGGCCCGGACAGGGTTCACCTAGCAATCAGCCCCAGCATTTT | TRBD1 | - | TRBJ1-5 | TRBV27
CATSRAGRATLEQYF | TGTGCCACCAGCAGAGCAGGCAGAGCTACTCTCGAGCAGTACTTC | - | once | TRBJ2-7 | TRBV15
CASSLQDNQPQHF | TGTGCCAGCAGTTTACAGGACAATCAGCCCCAGCATTTT | - | - | TRBJ1-5 | TRBV6-1
CASTPQGGPNTIYF | TGTGCCAGCACCCCCCAAGGGGGCCCCAACACCATATATTTT | TRBD1 | - | TRBJ1-3 | TRBV2
CASSLEAGKNYGYTF | TGTGCCAGCAGCTTGGAGGCAGGGAAAAACTATGGCTACACCTTC | - | once | TRBJ1-2 | TRBV5-4
CASSLGQGGYEQYF | TGTGCCAGCAGCTTGGGGCAGGGAGGGTACGAGCAGTACTTC | TRBD2 | - | TRBJ2-7 | TRBV7-2
CASSATGDYGYTF | TGCGCCAGCAGCGCCACAGGGGACTATGGCTACACCTTC | TRBD1 | - | TRBJ1-2 | TRBV5-1